This TCR beta chain was obtained from a study of T cell responses to AZD1222 COVID-19 vaccine. Study observations and caveats: Spike-wide vaccine-associated CD4 TCRs dominated at 160-218 and 743-854. Baseline antibody screening turned up just six or seven seropositive AZD1222 recipients. Donors in the cohort were predominantly white British and more often female, and clonal diversity was possibly underestimated.

Note on this clone: What it recognizes is unknown.

The J segment lost 8 bases and the V segment lost 6 bases, leaving 7 bases of the junction unmatched. This CDR3 is 14 amino acids long. CDR1 MDHEN and CDR2 SYDVKM come from the germline V gene. Repertoires were generated with immunoSEQ multiplex PCR, while TCRdb's copy carries only in-frame clones and drops some. The sample includes 84,000 or so clones, about 90% of them seen just once. The chain joins TRBV28 to TRBJ1-4; 9 nucleotides align to TRBD1. The clonotype was recovered from an adult in good health. The sample was peripheral blood, taken on day 0 of MenACWY control vaccination. CDR3 nucleotides: TGTGCCAGCAGGTGGACAGGGGCTGTGGAAAAACTGTTTTTT. Amino acids: CASRWTGAVEKLFF.